A single sample gave rise to the 17 T cell receptor beta chains below, sequenced in a study of neurological immune-mediated disorders. Noted time point: longitudinal time-point 1 (baseline). TCRdb passed the 5' RACE reads through MiXCR, listing each CDR3 protein once. The table shows some 77,000 distinct CDR3 sequences, with around 15% occurring only once. Sequencing used PBMCs. The receptors were sampled from a female donor with HTLV-1-associated myelopathy (HAM/TSP).

This rearrangement joins TRBV10-3 to TRBJ2-7; 9 nucleotides line up with TRBD1. The trim removed 4 bases at V and 6 bases at J, leaving 7 bases unmatched. The CDR3 contains 14 residues. Germline V gene lookup returns CDR1 ENHRY and CDR2 SYGVKD. The CDR3 loop is CAISADGTGSEQYF. The DNA of the CDR3 is TGTGCCATCAGTGCCGACGGGACAGGGAGCGAGCAGTACTTC.

The table lists this clonotype with many counts. This sequence joins TRBV20-1 and TRBJ2-5; 7 bases are shared with TRBD1. The CDR3 covers 12 residues. V lost 5 bases to trimming and J lost 5 bases; unmatched junction nucleotides: 5. CDR1 is DFQATT and CDR2 is SNEGSKA in the germline V gene (reference sequence). The CDR3 here is CSALDRDETQYF. CDR3 DNA: TGCAGTGCTCTCGACAGGGACGAGACCCAGTACTTC.

This clonotype was seen many times. V usage is TRBV12-3 or TRBV12-4 and J usage is TRBJ2-5, with D possibly being TRBD2 (5 bases). The V gene lost 3 bases and the J gene lost 5 bases, with 10 bases spanning the gap. This CDR3 is built from 13 residues. The CDR3 DNA sequence: TGTGCCAGCAGTTTCGGGATGACCGAGACCCAGTACTTC. Translated: CASSFGMTETQYF.

This clonotype was seen at least ten times. The chain employs TRBV20-1 and TRBJ1-1; D might be TRBD1 (6 bases). The CDR3 is made up of 16 amino acids. Trimming pared 2 bases from V and 10 bases from J, leaving 26 bases between. Germline CDR1 reads DFQATT; CDR2 reads SNEGSKA (reference sequence). CDR3 nucleotide sequence: TGCAGTGCTAGACTCCCGGGCCGGGGGGGCTCGGGGGTAGCTTTCTTT. Encoded protein: CSARLPGRGGSGVAFF.

Remarks on this clonotype: A much larger clone differs by one base, so this may be a read error. The conserved closing phenylalanine or tryptophan is absent in this CDR3, likely reflecting a read error. The V call is TRBV28, the J call TRBJ1-5; 7 bases line up with TRBD1. This CDR3 is built from 14 residues. V was clipped by 4 bases and J by 6 bases; unmatched bases: 6. Germline lookup yields CDR1 MDHEN and CDR2 SYDVKM. CDR3 residues: CASSSGTDLQPQHI. CDR3 bases: TGTGCCAGCAGTTCTGGGACAGACCTTCAGCCCCAGCATATT.

This clonotype has at least ten counts. V gene TRBV12-3 or TRBV12-4 combines with J gene TRBJ1-2; unclear D gene. The length of the CDR3 is 14 residues. V gave up 8 bases and J gave up 3 bases, with 16 bases separating them. This CDR3 reads CASSLGQLHYGYTF. The CDR3, as DNA: TGTGCCAGCTCCCTAGGGCAGCTCCACTATGGCTACACCTTC.

In its sample, this clonotype was seen many times. The gene calls are TRBV12-3 or TRBV12-4 and TRBJ2-4, with D unresolved. The V and J ends lost 6 bases and 5 bases respectively, with 14 bases between them. The CDR3 covers 14 residues. This CDR3 reads CASRPAAVQNIQYF. The CDR3 coding sequence is TGTGCCAGCAGACCCGCAGCAGTTCAAAACATTCAGTACTTC.

In this sample, this clonotype turned up many times. The chain combines TRBV4-1 with TRBJ1-3; D uncertain. V was shortened by 4 bases and J by 0 bases, with 10 bases between the two germline ends. Germline lookup yields CDR1 MGHRA and CDR2 YSYEKL. The CDR3 has 15 residues. The CDR3 region has the DNA TGCGCCAGCAGCCTCAGCACTACCTCTGGAAACACCATATATTTT. Translation: CASSLSTTSGNTIYF.

Worth noting for this clonotype: Germline and junction disagree at one end, which may indicate a read error. This chain links TRBV20-1 with TRBJ2-1, with 9 bases aligning to TRBD2. The V gene's germline CDR1 is DFQATT and CDR2 SNEGSKA (reference sequence). The CDR3 loop spans 12 amino acids. In DNA, the CDR3 is TGTAGTGCTAGTAGCGGGGGATACGAGAAGTTCTTC. It translates to CSASSGGYEKFF.

CDR3 loop: CASGSRGATNEKLFF. The CDR3 DNA sequence: TGCGCCAGCGGTTCCCGGGGTGCAACTAATGAAAAACTGTTTTTT. The gene calls are TRBV5-1 and TRBJ1-4; unclear D gene. The CDR3 covers 15 residues. Trimming removed 7 bases at V and 0 bases at J, with 13 bases between. Germline-derived CDR1 and CDR2 are SGHRS and YFSETQ. Filled out from reference TRBV5-1 and TRBJ1-4, the complete variable domain reads KAGVTQTPRYLIKTRGQQVTLSCSPISGHRSVSWYQQTPGQGLQFLFEYFSETQRNKGNFPGRFSGRQFSNSRSEMNVSTLELGDSALYLCASGSRGATNEKLFFGSGTQLSVL.

This clonotype has ten or more counts. The chain couples TRBV4-1 to TRBJ1-2; D unresolved. With 1 base removed from V and 4 bases from J, the gap between germline ends came to 7 bases. CDR3 length: 13 residues. From germline, CDR1 is MGHRA and CDR2 YSYEKL. The CDR3 DNA reads as TGCGCCAGCAGCCAAGTATCCGGCTATGGCTACACCTTC. Translated: CASSQVSGYGYTF.

This clonotype was seen ten or more times. The chain combines TRBV4-1 with TRBJ2-3, with 10 bases matching TRBD1. The J segment lost 0 bases and the V segment lost 1 base, leaving 4 bases of the junction unmatched. The CDR3 covers 17 residues. Germline V lookup: CDR1 MGHRA, CDR2 YSYEKL. The CDR3, as DNA: TGCGCCAGCAGCCAAGGGCCGGGACAGGGGAGCACAGATACGCAGTATTTT. Protein sequence: CASSQGPGQGSTDTQYF.

This clonotype was seen many times. This chain connects TRBV20-1 to TRBJ1-2; D gene unclear. This CDR3 is 11 amino acids long. CDR1 DFQATT and CDR2 SNEGSKA come from the germline V gene (reference sequence). V was shortened by 4 bases and J by 4 bases, with 7 bases between the two germline ends. CDR3 bases: TGCAGTGCTAACTTGGCCTATGGCTACACCTTC. This sequence encodes CSANLAYGYTF.

This clonotype was seen ten or more times. In nucleotides, the CDR3 is TGCGCCAGCAGCGCGGGTGGACAGATTTACAATGAGCAGTTCTTC. It codes for CASSAGGQIYNEQFF. The genes are TRBV5-1 and TRBJ2-1; a weak D match, TRBD1 (6 bases). V was clipped by 4 bases and J by 4 bases, with 15 bases between them. CDR1 and CDR2 from the germline V gene are SGHRS and YFSETQ. This CDR3 is 15 amino acids long. The full variable domain, its missing parts supplied by reference TRBV5-1 and TRBJ2-1, is KAGVTQTPRYLIKTRGQQVTLSCSPISGHRSVSWYQQTPGQGLQFLFEYFSETQRNKGNFPGRFSGRQFSNSRSEMNVSTLELGDSALYLCASSAGGQIYNEQFFGPGTRLTVL.

This clonotype was recorded at least ten times. The genes are TRBV10-3 and TRBJ2-1; D may match TRBD1 or TRBD2 (6 bases each). Looked up from germline, CDR1 is ENHRY and CDR2 is SYGVKD. V lost 0 bases to trimming and J lost 8 bases, with 14 bases between them. CDR3 length equals 15 residues. In DNA form, the CDR3 reads TGTGCCATCAGTGAGTCGAAGGGGGGATGGGATGAGCAGTTCTTC. Translated, it gives CAISESKGGWDEQFF.

This clonotype was seen at least ten times. This rearrangement joins TRBV27 to TRBJ1-5, with D unclear. The germline V gene has CDR1 MNHEY and CDR2 SMNVEV (reference sequence). V lost 6 bases to trimming and J lost 3 bases, with 21 bases between them. The CDR3 is 17 amino acids. CDR3 region: CASSQITPGSFNQPQHF. CDR3 sequence (DNA): TGTGCCAGCAGCCAAATTACCCCCGGCAGTTTCAATCAGCCCCAGCATTTT.

This clonotype was seen ten or more times. The rearrangement links TRBV10-3 to TRBJ2-1; 11 nucleotides line up with TRBD2. The CDR3 covers 16 residues. With V trimmed by 3 bases and J by 6 bases, 7 bases remained unmatched. Germline V gene lookup returns CDR1 ENHRY and CDR2 SYGVKD. CDR3 nucleotide sequence: TGTGCCATCAGTGATCTTGGGACTAGCGGAAGCAATGAGCAGTTCTTC. This gives the protein CAISDLGTSGSNEQFF.